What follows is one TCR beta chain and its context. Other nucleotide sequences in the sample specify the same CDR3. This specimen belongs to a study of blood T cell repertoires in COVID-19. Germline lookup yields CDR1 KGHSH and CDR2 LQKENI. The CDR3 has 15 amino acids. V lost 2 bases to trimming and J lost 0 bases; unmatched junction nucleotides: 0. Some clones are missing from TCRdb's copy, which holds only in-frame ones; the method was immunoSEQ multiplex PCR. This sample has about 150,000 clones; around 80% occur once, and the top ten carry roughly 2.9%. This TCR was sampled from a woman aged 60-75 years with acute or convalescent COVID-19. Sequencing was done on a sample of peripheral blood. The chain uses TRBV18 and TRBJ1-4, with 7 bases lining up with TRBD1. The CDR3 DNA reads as TGTGCCAGCTCACCAGACAGGGCAACTAATGAAAAACTGTTTTTT. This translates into CASSPDRATNEKLFF.